The 20 T cell receptor beta chains below all came from one sample that was sequenced in a study of cytomegalovirus exposure and HLA in healthy donors. The PCR had 60 Vbeta and 13 Jbeta primers. Assay: immunoSEQ multiplex PCR; the TCRdb copy retains only in-frame clones and omits some. The sample includes 150,000 to 200,000 clones, 60% to 85% of them seen just once. Sequenced input: PBMCs. The source is a female donor in good health and CMV-seronegative.

The gene calls are TRBV6-5 and TRBJ1-1, with D possibly TRBD1 on 5 matching bases. Germline V gives CDR1 MNHEY, CDR2 SVGAGI. Trimming took 6 bases from V and 7 from J, leaving 18 bases between them. The CDR3 spans 14 residues. The CDR3 DNA is TGTGCCAGCAGAAGGACAATCGGACGGAATGAAGCTTTCTTT. It specifies CASRRTIGRNEAFF.

V usage is TRBV5-5 and J usage is TRBJ1-2; TRBD1 aligns across 11 bases. CDR1 SGHKS and CDR2 YYEKEE come from the germline V gene (reference sequence). Trimming took 4 bases from V and 5 from J; bases not matched to a gene: 1. The CDR3 is 13 amino acids. The CDR3 spells CASSGDRGYGYTF. The CDR3, as DNA: TGTGCCAGCAGCGGGGACAGGGGGTATGGCTACACCTTC.

CDR3 region: CASSYPGQSTDTQYF. The CDR3 DNA is TGTGCCAGCAGTTACCCCGGACAGTCCACAGATACGCAGTATTTT. This rearrangement joins TRBV6-5 to TRBJ2-3; D perhaps matches TRBD1 (6 bases). Germline CDR1 and CDR2: MNHEY and SVGAGI. V dropped 2 bases and J dropped 2 bases, with 11 bases sitting between them. The CDR3 totals 15 residues.

V gene TRBV6-5 combines with J gene TRBJ2-7, with 11 bases aligning to TRBD2. With 7 bases clipped from V and 7 bases from J, the junction kept 12 bases outside the gene matches. This CDR3 has 15 amino acids. Germline values: CDR1 MNHEY, CDR2 SVGAGI. The CDR3: CASTNGVAGGDEQYF. The CDR3 DNA is TGTGCCAGCACCAACGGGGTAGCGGGAGGGGATGAGCAGTACTTC.

The rearrangement links TRBV12-5 to TRBJ1-1; D remains unclear. The germline gives CDR1 LGHNT, CDR2 FRNRAP. Trimming removed 7 bases from V and 7 bases from J, with 10 bases in between. This CDR3 has 11 residues. The CDR3 DNA reads as TGTGCTAGTGTAGAGGCGGATGAAGCTTTCTTT. Residues: CASVEADEAFF.

The chain recombines TRBV5-1 with TRBJ1-3, with 7 bases identical to TRBD1. V shed 5 bases and J 0 bases; nucleotides not matched to a gene: 2. Germline CDR1 is SGHRS and CDR2 is YFSETQ. This CDR3 comprises 14 residues. The CDR3 DNA sequence: TGCGCCAGCAGGACAGGGAACTCTGGAAACACCATATATTTT. This encodes CASRTGNSGNTIYF. Combining the CDR3 with reference TRBV5-1 and TRBJ1-3 gives the whole variable domain KAGVTQTPRYLIKTRGQQVTLSCSPISGHRSVSWYQQTPGQGLQFLFEYFSETQRNKGNFPGRFSGRQFSNSRSEMNVSTLELGDSALYLCASRTGNSGNTIYFGEGSWLTVV.

This clone occurred a few times. The V call is TRBV7-9, the J call TRBJ1-1, with 8 bases fitting TRBD1. The germline gives CDR1 SEHNR, CDR2 FQNEAQ (reference sequence). The CDR3 contains 15 residues. After removal of 5 bases from V and 4 bases from J, the junction contained 9 bases not matched to a gene. The CDR3 sequence is CASSPRQGLTTEAFF. In DNA, the CDR3 is TGTGCCAGCAGCCCGAGACAGGGGTTGACCACTGAAGCTTTCTTT.

This clone was found a few times. The chain combines TRBV4-1 with TRBJ1-2, with 8 bases fitting TRBD1. The V gene end was trimmed by 1 base and the J gene end by 6 bases; junction bases not matched to a gene: 13. This CDR3 is 17 amino acids long. The germline V gene encodes CDR1 MGHRA and CDR2 YSYEKL. In DNA form, the CDR3 reads TGCGCCAGCAGCCAAGGCCCCCAATGGACAGGGTCGGATGGCTACACCTTC. Protein product: CASSQGPQWTGSDGYTF.

This clone has just a few counts. This chain links TRBV7-3 with TRBJ2-1; a possible D gene is TRBD1 (6 bases). This CDR3 region has 11 residues. Germline CDR1 reads SGHTA; CDR2 reads FQGTGA. Trimming shortened V by 9 bases and J by 9 bases, and 12 bases separated the two germline ends. The CDR3 nucleotides read TGTGCCAGTCGTAAAGGGGGTGAGCAGTTCTTC. Translated: CASRKGGEQFF.

A few counts support this clone. This rearrangement joins TRBV5-6 to TRBJ1-6; perhaps TRBD1 as D (5 bases). The CDR3 is 15 residues long. Per germline, CDR1 SGHDT and CDR2 YYEEEE. Trimming shortened V by 2 bases and J by 0 bases, and 6 bases separated the two germline ends. This CDR3 reads CASSFRGSYNSPLHF. The DNA of the CDR3 is TGTGCCAGCAGCTTTAGGGGCTCCTATAATTCACCCCTCCACTTT.

This clone was recorded once. V is TRBV5-4 and J is TRBJ2-1; 11 positions match TRBD2. This CDR3 comprises 16 residues. Trimming cost V 3 bases and J 4 bases; bases outside gene matches: 6. Germline V gene data show CDR1 as SGHNT and CDR2 as YYREEE (reference sequence). The CDR3 nucleotides are TGTGCCAGCAGCTCCGGAGGACTAGCGGGTTACAATGAGCAGTTCTTC. Amino acids: CASSSGGLAGYNEQFF.

The gene calls are TRBV7-3 and TRBJ2-1; TRBD1 matches at 7 bases. Trimming took 5 bases from V and 9 from J; bases not matched to a gene: 7. The CDR3 is made up of 13 amino acids. Germline V CDR1 and CDR2: SGHTA, FQGTGA. The CDR3 is CASSLRQGIEQFF. The CDR3 DNA reads as TGTGCCAGCAGCCTGAGACAGGGCATTGAGCAGTTCTTC.

V gene TRBV15 combines with J gene TRBJ2-2; TRBD2 agrees at 8 bases. This CDR3 region has 16 residues. The germline gives CDR1 LNHNV, CDR2 YYDKDF (reference sequence). V was pared by 4 bases and J by 5 bases, with 9 bases of the junction left unmatched. CDR3 sequence: CATSMVGTSETGELFF. The CDR3 bases are TGTGCCACCAGCATGGTCGGGACTAGTGAAACCGGGGAGCTGTTTTTT. Drawing the rest from reference TRBV15 and TRBJ2-2, the complete variable domain is DAMVIQNPRYQVTQFGKPVTLSCSQTLNHNVMYWYQQKSSQAPKLLFHYYDKDFNNEADTPDNFQSRRPNTSFCFLDIRSPGLGDTAMYLCATSMVGTSETGELFFGEGSRLTVL.

This clone was observed a few times. V and J are TRBV5-6 and TRBJ1-6; no clear D. Germline loops: CDR1 SGHDT, CDR2 YYEEEE. The CDR3 runs to 15 residues. Trimming cost V 1 base and J 11 bases, with 16 bases left between them. CDR3 coding DNA: TGTGCCAGCAGCTTGAGGCTACGGGTTTGGACACCCCTCCACTTT. Translating it yields CASSLRLRVWTPLHF.

The J gene is TRBJ1-5, the V gene TRBV5-1; a weak D match, TRBD1 (5 bases). The ends were cut back, 0 bases at V and 1 base at J, with 8 bases in the middle. The CDR3 is 15 residues long. Germline V gene sequence: CDR1 SGHRS, CDR2 YFSETQ. CDR3 protein: CASSLEGISNQPQHF. In DNA, the CDR3 is TGCGCCAGCAGCTTGGAGGGGATAAGCAATCAGCCCCAGCATTTT.

Of note for this clone: Other DNA sequences from this sample encode an identical CDR3 as well. The chain recombines TRBV27 with TRBJ2-3; D gene ambiguous. The CDR3 runs to 12 residues. Germline CDR1 reads MNHEY; CDR2 reads SMNVEV (reference sequence). The V gene lost 6 bases and the J gene lost 6 bases, with 10 bases spanning the gap. The CDR3 region has the DNA TGTGCCAGCAGCCCGCTCGGGGATACGCAGTATTTT. It translates to CASSPLGDTQYF.

This chain connects TRBV6-4 to TRBJ1-2, with 8 bases aligning to TRBD1. With 6 bases clipped from V and 5 bases from J, the junction kept 11 bases outside the gene matches. Germline V gene sequence: CDR1 MRHNA, CDR2 SNTAGT. The CDR3 extends over 15 amino acids. The CDR3: CASSSTGTGLYGYTF. The CDR3 region has the DNA TGTGCCAGCAGCTCTACCGGGACAGGACTTTATGGCTACACCTTC.

The chain links TRBV5-5 to TRBJ1-2; the D gene is possibly TRBD1 (6 bases). V was trimmed by 0 bases and J by 10 bases, leaving 16 bases between them. The CDR3 spans 14 residues. Per the germline V gene, CDR1 is SGHKS and CDR2 is YYEKEE (reference sequence). CDR3 sequence (DNA): TGTGCCAGCAGCTTGGACAGGGCGGTTTGGGACTACACCTTC. This translates into CASSLDRAVWDYTF.

The J gene is TRBJ1-1, the V gene TRBV7-3; 12 bases match TRBD1. The CDR3 length is 19 residues. Per germline, CDR1 SGHTA and CDR2 FQGTGA. Trimming removed 5 bases from V and 1 base from J; junction bases left unmatched: 14. CDR3 sequence reads: CASSLSFTGTGGRNTEAFF. The CDR3 nucleotides are TGTGCCAGCAGCCTATCCTTCACCGGGACAGGGGGCCGGAACACTGAAGCTTTCTTT.

The rearrangement joins TRBV7-9 to TRBJ1-3; D is uncertain. Germline V CDR1 and CDR2: SEHNR, FQNEAQ (reference sequence). CDR3 size: 14 residues. The V end was cut by 5 bases, the J end by 2 bases, with 10 bases between. The CDR3 DNA is TGTGCCAGCAGCCCTCTAGAGGCTGGAAACACCATATATTTT. Translation: CASSPLEAGNTIYF.